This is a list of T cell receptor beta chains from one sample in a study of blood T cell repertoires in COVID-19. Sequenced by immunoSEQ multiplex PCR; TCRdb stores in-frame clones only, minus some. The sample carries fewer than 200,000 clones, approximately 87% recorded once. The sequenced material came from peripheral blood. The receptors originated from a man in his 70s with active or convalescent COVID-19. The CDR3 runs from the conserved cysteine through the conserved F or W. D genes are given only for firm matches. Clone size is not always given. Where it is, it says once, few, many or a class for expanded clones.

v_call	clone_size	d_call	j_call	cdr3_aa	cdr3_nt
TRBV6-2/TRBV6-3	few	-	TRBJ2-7	CASSARGFYEQYF	TGTGCCAGCAGTGCCAGGGGCTTCTACGAGCAGTACTTC
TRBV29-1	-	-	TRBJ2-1	CSVGNRDYNEQFF	TGCAGCGTGGGGAACAGGGACTACAATGAGCAGTTCTTC
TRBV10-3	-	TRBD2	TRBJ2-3	CAISDTVAGGTDTQYF	TGTGCCATCAGTGATACGGTGGCGGGGGGCACAGATACGCAGTATTTT
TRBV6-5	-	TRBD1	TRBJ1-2	CASSYSPGTGGGYTF	TGTGCCAGCAGTTACTCTCCGGGGACAGGGGGTGGCTACACCTTC
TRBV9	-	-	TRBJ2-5	CASSVHDSEETQYF	TGTGCCAGCAGCGTACACGACAGCGAGGAGACCCAGTACTTC
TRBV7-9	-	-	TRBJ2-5	CASSIGGLKTQTQYF	TGTGCCAGCAGCATAGGCGGCCTGAAGACTCAGACCCAGTACTTC
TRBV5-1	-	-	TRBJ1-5	CASSPDGGSNQPQHF	TGCGCCAGCAGCCCAGACGGGGGTAGCAATCAGCCCCAGCATTTT
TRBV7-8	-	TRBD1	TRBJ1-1	CASSLGDRGSEAFF	TGTGCCAGCAGCTTAGGGGACAGGGGCTCTGAAGCTTTCTTT
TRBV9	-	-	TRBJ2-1	CASSVVGTPSRVEQFF	TGTGCCAGCAGCGTTGTGGGGACTCCATCCCGGGTTGAGCAGTTCTTC
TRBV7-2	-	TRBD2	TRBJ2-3	CASSSSGPSTDTQYF	TGTGCCAGCAGCTCTAGCGGGCCTAGCACAGATACGCAGTATTTT
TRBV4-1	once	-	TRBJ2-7	CASSPIGGTPLEQYF	TGCGCCAGCAGCCCGATCGGGGGGACACCTCTCGAGCAGTACTTC
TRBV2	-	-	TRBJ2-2	CALAVGTGELFF	TGTGCCCTCGCGGTGGGCACCGGGGAGCTGTTTTTT
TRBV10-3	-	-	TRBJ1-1	CAISESGETEAFF	TGTGCCATCAGTGAGTCTGGGGAGACTGAAGCTTTCTTT
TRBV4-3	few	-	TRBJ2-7	CASSQGQDEQYF	TGCGCCAGCAGCCAAGGACAGGACGAGCAGTACTTC
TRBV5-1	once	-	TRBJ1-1	CASSLGAGSVTEAFF	TGCGCCAGCAGCTTGGGGGCAGGTTCGGTCACTGAAGCTTTCTTT
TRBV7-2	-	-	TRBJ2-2	CASSLEATNTGELFF	TGTGCCAGCAGCTTAGAGGCGACAAACACCGGGGAGCTGTTTTTT
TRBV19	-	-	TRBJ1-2	CASSRGTGDYGYTF	TGTGCCAGTAGTCGGGGGACGGGTGACTATGGCTACACCTTC
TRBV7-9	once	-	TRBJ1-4	CASSLAGSNEKLFF	TGTGCCAGCAGCTTAGCGGGCTCTAATGAAAAACTGTTTTTT